These 31 T cell receptor beta chains were all obtained from the same sample, sequenced in a study of T cell changes during pregnancy in multiple sclerosis. Assay used: immunoSEQ multiplex PCR; TCRdb lists only in-frame clones, some missing. The table shows 45,000 to 65,000 clones, with around 93% occurring only once. The sequencing used CD4+ T cells from peripheral blood mononuclear cells, collected after pregnancy. These receptors came from a female donor with multiple sclerosis, enrolled in a pregnancy study.

The chain carries TRBV27 and TRBJ1-5, with a tentative D call TRBD1 (5 bases). This CDR3 contains 15 residues. Germline CDR1 and CDR2: MNHEY and SMNVEV (reference sequence). Trimming left V 4 bases short and J 3 bases short, with 13 bases between. The CDR3 loop reads CASSSIGEFNQPQHF. The CDR3 coding sequence is TGTGCCAGCAGTTCCATAGGGGAATTCAATCAGCCCCAGCATTTT.

The gene calls are TRBV6-5 and TRBJ2-1; D possibly corresponds to TRBD2 (5 bases). The CDR3 length is 15 residues. The germline V gene has CDR1 MNHEY and CDR2 SVGAGI. With 2 bases removed from V and 4 bases from J, the gap between germline ends came to 12 bases. CDR3 protein: CASSYKAAGYNEQFF. The CDR3 nucleotides are TGTGCCAGCAGTTACAAAGCGGCAGGTTACAATGAGCAGTTCTTC.

The rearrangement joins TRBV5-8 to TRBJ1-2; the match to TRBD1 covers 8 bases. V was pared by 4 bases and J by 8 bases, with 7 bases of the junction left unmatched. Germline CDR1 SGHTS, CDR2 YDEGEE. The CDR3 covers 13 residues. The CDR3 nucleotides read TGTGCCAGCAGCACTGGACAGGGATGGGGCTACACCTTC. This translates into CASSTGQGWGYTF. The full variable domain, with the rest looked up from reference TRBV5-8 and TRBJ1-2, is EAGVTQSPTHLIKTRGQQATLRCSPISGHTSVYWYQQALGLGLQFLLWYDEGEERNRGNFPPRFSGRQFPNYSSELNVNALELEDSALYLCASSTGQGWGYTFGSGTRLTVV.

The chain uses TRBV9 and TRBJ2-2; 8 bases fit TRBD2. The CDR3 totals 17 residues. V trimming: 2 bases; J trimming: 0 bases; junction bases outside the gene matches: 6. The germline CDR1 and CDR2 sequences are SGDLS and YYNGEE. CDR3 sequence reads: CASSVGLAATNTGELFF. CDR3 in DNA: TGTGCCAGCAGCGTCGGACTAGCCGCTACGAACACCGGGGAGCTGTTTTTT.

This sequence joins TRBV27 and TRBJ1-2, with TRBD1 identical over 7 bases. Trimming took 5 bases from V and 5 from J; bases not matched to a gene: 14. Germline V CDR1 and CDR2: MNHEY, SMNVEV (reference sequence). This CDR3 is built from 16 residues. CDR3 region: CASSKGQPTVSYGYTF. DNA of the CDR3: TGTGCCAGCAGTAAGGGACAGCCCACGGTATCTTATGGCTACACCTTC.

This clone was counted a single time. The chain has TRBV11-2 and TRBJ1-4; D unclear. The CDR3 is made up of 15 amino acids. V lost 0 bases and J lost 5, with 10 bases in between. Germline V lookup: CDR1 SGHAT, CDR2 FQNNGV. The CDR3 DNA sequence: TGTGCCAGCAGCTTAGAGTCGGGGTTAAATGAAAAACTGTTTTTT. Translating it yields CASSLESGLNEKLFF.

The rearrangement uses TRBV19 and TRBJ2-4; TRBD1 agrees at 7 bases. The V and J ends lost 3 bases and 3 bases, in that order; junction bases with no gene match: 8. The CDR3 contains 16 residues. Looked up from germline, CDR1 is LNHDA and CDR2 is SQIVND (reference sequence). CDR3 nucleotides: TGTGCCAGTAGTATCTCGGGGCAGGGGGTCAAAAACATTCAGTACTTC. It is translated as CASSISGQGVKNIQYF.

This chain joins TRBV7-9 and TRBJ2-7; the D gene is possibly TRBD2 (6 bases). Trimming pared 8 bases from V and 7 bases from J, leaving 21 bases between. Looked up from germline, CDR1 is SEHNR and CDR2 is FQNEAQ (reference sequence). The CDR3 runs 14 residues. The CDR3 here is CASSGDLSVGEQYF. The CDR3 bases are TGTGCCAGCTCTGGGGACTTATCGGTAGGGGAGCAGTACTTC.

This clone has just one count. The chain has TRBV7-9 and TRBJ2-3; 9 bases are a match to TRBD2. CDR1 is SEHNR, CDR2 FQNEAQ, per germline (reference sequence). The CDR3 runs 16 residues. V trimming: 2 bases; J trimming: 5 bases; junction bases outside the gene matches: 8. Here the CDR3 reads CASSLLLAGKKDTQYF. The DNA of the CDR3 is TGTGCCAGCAGCTTATTACTAGCGGGCAAGAAAGATACGCAGTATTTT.

This chain connects TRBV2 to TRBJ2-5; D might be TRBD2 (7 bases). V lost 9 bases, J lost 5 bases, and 22 bases lay in between. This CDR3 has 15 amino acids. From germline, CDR1 is SNHLY and CDR2 FYNNEI. Written as DNA, the CDR3 is TGTGCCAGTCCCAACACTCGGGGGGCGCGGGAGACCCAGTACTTC. Translated: CASPNTRGARETQYF. Full variable domain (rest looked up from reference TRBV2 and TRBJ2-5): EPEVTQTPSHQVTQMGQEVILRCVPISNHLYFYWYRQILGQKVEFLVSFYNNEISEKSEIFDDQFSVERPDGSNFTLKIRSTKLEDSAMYFCASPNTRGARETQYFGPGTRLLVL.

The genes are TRBV28 and TRBJ1-3; weak D call: TRBD1 (6 bases). Germline V gene sequence: CDR1 MDHEN, CDR2 SYDVKM. The V and J ends lost 7 bases and 6 bases respectively, with 16 bases between them. This CDR3 has 14 residues. CDR3 DNA: TGTGCCAGCAACCCCTCCGGGACACCAAACACCATATATTTT. Translating it yields CASNPSGTPNTIYF. The full variable domain, rest sourced from reference TRBV28 and TRBJ1-3, is DVKVTQSSRYLVKRTGEKVFLECVQDMDHENMFWYRQDPGLGLRLIYFSYDVKMKEKGDIPEGYSVSREKKERFSLILESASTNQTSMYLCASNPSGTPNTIYFGEGSWLTVV.

This clone occurred a few times. The V gene is TRBV7-6, the J gene TRBJ2-1; D is ambiguous. Trimming took off 4 bases at V and 15 bases at J, with 13 bases between the two ends. Germline CDR1 and CDR2: SGHVS and FNYEAQ. The CDR3 is made up of 11 amino acids. The CDR3: CASSSETGLFF. CDR3 nucleotides: TGTGCCAGCAGCTCAGAGACTGGTTTGTTCTTC. The whole variable domain, filled in from reference TRBV7-6 and TRBJ2-1, reads GAGVSQSPRYKVTKRGQDVALRCDPISGHVSLYWYRQALGQGPEFLTYFNYEAQQDKSGLPNDRFSAERPEGSISTLTIQRTEQRDSAMYRCASSSETGLFFGPGTRLTVL.

This chain uses TRBV29-1 with TRBJ1-1; weak D call: TRBD1 (5 bases). Germline values: CDR1 SQVTM, CDR2 ANQGSEA. The CDR3 contains 11 residues. V was pared by 8 bases and J by 10 bases, with 17 bases between. The CDR3 sequence: CSFRGGSGAFF. The CDR3 DNA reads TGCAGCTTCCGGGGGGGGTCAGGAGCTTTCTTT. Full variable domain (rest looked up from reference TRBV29-1 and TRBJ1-1): SAVISQKPSRDICQRGTSLTIQCQVDSQVTMMFWYRQQPGQSLTLIATANQGSEATYESGFVIDKFPISRPNLTFSTLTVSNMSPEDSSIYLCSFRGGSGAFFGQGTRLTVV.

The chain joins TRBV5-6 to TRBJ2-3, with 8 bases that match TRBD2. V dropped 8 bases and J dropped 4; count of bases not matched to a gene: 21. Germline CDR1 is SGHDT and CDR2 is YYEEEE. This CDR3 has 18 residues. The CDR3 DNA reads TGTGCCAGTAAACCTAGGACAGTAAGCGGGAGCAAGCCAGATACGCAGTATTTT. Translation gives CASKPRTVSGSKPDTQYF.

The chain uses TRBV27 and TRBJ2-7; the match to TRBD2 covers 14 bases. V was pared by 6 bases and J by 4 bases, with 5 bases of the junction left unmatched. Germline V gene data show CDR1 as MNHEY and CDR2 as SMNVEV (reference sequence). The CDR3 extends over 15 amino acids. CDR3 DNA sequence: TGTGCCAGCAGAATGGGACTAGCGGGAGTTTACGAGCAGTACTTC. Protein product: CASRMGLAGVYEQYF.

The count of this clone is one. The rearrangement links TRBV5-6 to TRBJ2-2, with D possibly being TRBD1 (6 bases). This CDR3 spans 15 amino acids. Trimming cost V 4 bases and J 7 bases, with 17 bases left between them. CDR1 SGHDT and CDR2 YYEEEE come from the germline V gene. This CDR3 reads CASSSETGYGGELFF. The CDR3 DNA is TGTGCCAGCAGCAGCGAGACAGGTTACGGCGGGGAGCTGTTTTTT.

The rearrangement links TRBV4-1 to TRBJ2-7; D uncertain. Germline CDR1 MGHRA, CDR2 YSYEKL. V was pared by 1 base and J by 0 bases, with 19 bases between. The CDR3 covers 18 residues. The CDR3 nucleotides read TGCGCCAGCAGCCAAGTGGATATGGGCTTGGTAAGCTCCTACGAGCAGTACTTC. This translates into CASSQVDMGLVSSYEQYF.

The V and J genes are TRBV10-2 and TRBJ1-6; no definite D call. Germline assignment: CDR1 WSHSY and CDR2 SAAADI. The CDR3 runs to 15 residues. Trimming pared 2 bases from V and 5 bases from J, leaving 10 bases between. The CDR3, as DNA: TGCGCCAGCAGTGAGGAACAGCTGAATAATTCACCCCTCCACTTT. It translates to CASSEEQLNNSPLHF.

The rearrangement links TRBV7-2 to TRBJ2-7, with a possible D match to TRBD1 (6 bases). CDR1 and CDR2 from the germline V gene are SGHTA and FQGNSA. Trimming took off 5 bases at V and 0 bases at J, with 11 bases between the two ends. This CDR3 region has 14 residues. CDR3 sequence reads: CASSPDRSSYEQYF. In nucleotides, the CDR3 is TGTGCCAGCAGCCCTGACAGGAGCTCCTACGAGCAGTACTTC.

This clone was counted a few times. This sequence joins TRBV28 and TRBJ1-6; a possible D gene is TRBD1 (5 bases). This CDR3 has 14 amino acids. Trimming removed 8 bases from V and 8 bases from J, with 16 bases in between. Germline V gene data show CDR1 as MDHEN and CDR2 as SYDVKM. Here the CDR3 reads CASRSSAGHSPLHF. CDR3 DNA: TGTGCCAGCCGGTCGTCCGCGGGGCATTCACCCCTCCACTTT.

J is TRBJ1-2 and V is TRBV28; 7 bases are shared with TRBD1. The CDR3 is made up of 14 amino acids. Germline V gives CDR1 MDHEN, CDR2 SYDVKM. Trimming took 5 bases from V and 5 from J; bases not matched to a gene: 8. DNA of the CDR3: TGTGCCAGCAGTGTTCGACAGGGCCTTTATGGCTACACCTTC. Its translation is CASSVRQGLYGYTF.

CDR3 nucleotides: TGTGCCAGCAGCCTCCGGGACAGCTTCCAAGAGACCCAGTACTTC. Translating it yields CASSLRDSFQETQYF. The V call is TRBV11-1, the J call TRBJ2-5; 7 positions match TRBD1. V trimming: 5 bases; J trimming: 1 base; junction bases outside the gene matches: 7. The germline V gene encodes CDR1 SGHAT and CDR2 FQDESV (reference sequence). The CDR3 spans 15 residues.

This clone was seen a few times. This rearrangement joins TRBV27 to TRBJ2-2; D not certain. V was clipped by 7 bases and J by 0 bases, with 12 bases between them. The germline V gene has CDR1 MNHEY and CDR2 SMNVEV (reference sequence). The CDR3 is 15 amino acids. In DNA form, the CDR3 reads TGTGCCAGCACCCCCCTTGAGGCGAACACCGGGGAGCTGTTTTTT. Translation gives CASTPLEANTGELFF.

The chain employs TRBV5-1 and TRBJ2-7; 9 nucleotides match TRBD1. The CDR3 totals 14 residues. V lost 1 base and J lost 5; bases outside the gene matches: 4. Germline V CDR1 and CDR2: SGHRS, YFSETQ. Written as DNA, the CDR3 is TGCGCCAGCAGCTTGAACAGGGGGCGGAACGAGCAGTACTTC. This encodes CASSLNRGRNEQYF.

This chain uses TRBV21-1 with TRBJ2-2; TRBD1 was called by the table and not checked on the DNA. TRBV21-1 is a pseudogene. The CDR3 is made up of 14 amino acids. The CDR3, as DNA: TGTGCCAGCAGCAGACAGGAACTAACCGGGGAGCTGTTTTTT. This sequence encodes CASSRQELTGELFF.

The CDR3 here is CASSKTGTPGNLEQFF. The CDR3 DNA is TGTGCCAGCAGTAAGACAGGGACGCCGGGGAACTTAGAGCAGTTCTTC. The chain is built from TRBV25-1 and TRBJ2-1, with 7 bases matching TRBD1. Germline CDR1 is MGHDK and CDR2 is SYGVNS. This CDR3 has 16 residues. With 5 bases clipped from V and 10 bases from J, the junction kept 17 bases outside the gene matches.

The V and J genes are TRBV14 and TRBJ2-3, with D possibly being TRBD1 (5 bases). The length of the CDR3 is 13 residues. V lost 0 bases and J lost 5, with 6 bases in between. CDR1 SGHDN and CDR2 FVKESK come from the germline V gene. This CDR3 is CASSQDRVDTQYF. DNA of the CDR3: TGTGCCAGCAGCCAAGACAGGGTAGATACGCAGTATTTT.

This chain connects TRBV7-8 to TRBJ2-6; 8 bases are a match to TRBD2. Trimming cost V 2 bases and J 0 bases; bases outside gene matches: 6. Per the germline V gene, CDR1 is SGHVS and CDR2 is FQNEAQ. CDR3 length equals 18 residues. CDR3 sequence: CASSLIFGRGSGANVLTF. The CDR3 nucleotides are TGTGCCAGCAGCTTAATCTTCGGGAGGGGCTCTGGGGCCAACGTCCTGACTTTC.

This CDR3 is CASSPGGRGQETQYF. The CDR3 bases are TGTGCCAGCAGCCCGGGAGGACGGGGTCAAGAGACCCAGTACTTC. V usage is TRBV11-3 and J usage is TRBJ2-5; 7 positions match TRBD2. Germline CDR1 is SGHNT and CDR2 is YENEEA. The CDR3 has 15 residues. The J segment lost 2 bases and the V segment lost 5 bases, leaving 8 bases of the junction unmatched.

The chain combines TRBV11-3 with TRBJ2-7; 9 nucleotides align to TRBD2. V shed 3 bases, J shed 5 bases, and the junction held 8 bases outside the gene matches. Germline V gene lookup returns CDR1 SGHNT and CDR2 YENEEA. This CDR3 comprises 15 residues. DNA for the CDR3: TGTGCCAGCAGCTTGAGATCGCGGGAGGGCCACGAGCAGTACTTC. Amino acids: CASSLRSREGHEQYF.

For the CDR3, the DNA is TGTGCCAGCTCAGCAGCCGGGACTAGCACTACCTACGAGCAGTACTTC. The encoded protein is CASSAAGTSTTYEQYF. The chain carries TRBV18 and TRBJ2-7; TRBD2 agrees at 9 bases. This CDR3 has 16 amino acids. The ends lost 5 bases at V and 2 bases at J; junction bases unmatched: 10. CDR1 is KGHSH, CDR2 LQKENI, per germline.